This TCR beta chain was sequenced for a study of human T cells and chemical hapten exposure listed by TCRdb under 2021. Study-wide context: For sensitization, 2% DPC in acetone was applied to a roughly 2 cm by roughly 2 cm area of upper inner arm skin. Throughout the study period of 20 to 25 weeks, patients also received therapeutic DPC doses to the scalp every week. Patch testing was performed on the upper back with Finn chambers containing 0.01% DPC, and the patch tests were scored after 6 days according to International Contact Dermatitis Research Group standards. The patient cohort, mostly female, included alopecia areata with under or over 50% scalp involvement, alopecia totalis and alopecia universalis. The libraries were sequenced as a pool, and the TCR yield per sample differed mostly because of small variations in library volumes within the pool. This study followed changes in the peripheral blood TCR repertoire in vivo during primary and secondary sensitization of alopecia patients to the hapten diphenylcyclopropenone (DPC). Patient blood was sampled pre-sensitization (week 0) and at 2, 6 and about 24 weeks after DPC sensitization. Blood for TCR sequencing was provided by twenty-nine alopecia patients at one to four time points (pre-sensitization, 2, 6 and 24 weeks).

Worth noting for this clonotype: Its antigen remains undetermined. Per-base qualities were not stored, and no clone one base away is much larger.

General conclusions and limits of the study: Significantly more large CDR3 similarity clusters were formed by expanded TCRs than by pre-sensitization or healthy control sets, consistent with antigen-driven responses. Repeated subsampling changed both the strength of the expansion versus patch-test correlation and the threshold at which that correlation became significant. The number of PT1 expanded TCRs positively correlated with patch test score, significant at thresholds 8, 16 and 32 but not 4. No change with DPC sensitization was found in the number of TCRs above 1 in 1000 frequency, and no evidence of global repertoire structure alterations was found. Because every patient had alopecia, a presumed autoimmune disease, the patients' immune response might differ from that of healthy individuals.

Libraries came from RACE. The listed sequencing device is NextSeq 500. During library preparation, unique molecular identifiers were attached to individual cDNA molecules so that TCRs could be counted quantitatively and reproducibly. For every blood RNA sample, sequencing covered both the TCR alpha and TCR beta chains. The source study handled its data this way. The median number of TCRs per sample was approximately 98,000, ranging from roughly 20,000 to 700,000. The Decombinator software suite was used to annotate the V, J and CDR3 of the TCR reads. For PS versus PT1 abundance plots, all samples were subsampled to the same number of TCRs (28,000). Expanded TCRs were defined as absent before sensitization and observed at least eight times at the 2-week time point. TCRdb redid the processing of the public reads, applying fastp at Q25 and MiXCR, and retained in-frame beta chains. Rows are combined by CDR3 protein, so each entry shows the most common genes and DNA. The V and J calls come from TCRdb's annotation, not from the publication. This sample is represented by more than 300,000 distinct CDR3 sequences; 4.5% to 6% of them were singletons. Roughly 2.6% of the sample is taken by the ten largest.

The CDR3 has 16 amino acids, counting the end cysteine and phenylalanine. The sequence is cut down to CDR3 DNA, 48 bases in frame from base 1. V is cut back by 5 bases and J by 3 bases, with 9 bases in the junction unmatched. This specimen's time point label, interpreted: pre-sensitization, week 0. The treatment or condition label of this sample denotes: therapeutic diphenylcyclopropenone sensitization with weekly scalp DPC. Blood at each patch-test visit was drawn before the patch test was applied. Patients were considered eligible if aged 18 to 70, diagnosed with alopecia and deemed suitable for DPC therapy, and patients were excluded if pregnant. Total RNA was extracted from unfractionated whole blood collected in Tempus Blood RNA tubes.

Recombination joined TRBV12-3 or TRBV12-4 with TRBJ1-2, with 10 bases matching TRBD1. The origin of this receptor is a woman in her forties or fifties with alopecia areata. Some clones in this sample may be carry-over from other donors' samples. This sample comprised whole blood, obtained in connection with sensitization to the hapten diphenylcyclopropenone (DPC). The nucleotides are TGTGCCAGCAGTCCCTCGGGACAGGGGCTCCACTATGGCTACACCTTC. Translated, this gives CASSPSGQGLHYGYTF.